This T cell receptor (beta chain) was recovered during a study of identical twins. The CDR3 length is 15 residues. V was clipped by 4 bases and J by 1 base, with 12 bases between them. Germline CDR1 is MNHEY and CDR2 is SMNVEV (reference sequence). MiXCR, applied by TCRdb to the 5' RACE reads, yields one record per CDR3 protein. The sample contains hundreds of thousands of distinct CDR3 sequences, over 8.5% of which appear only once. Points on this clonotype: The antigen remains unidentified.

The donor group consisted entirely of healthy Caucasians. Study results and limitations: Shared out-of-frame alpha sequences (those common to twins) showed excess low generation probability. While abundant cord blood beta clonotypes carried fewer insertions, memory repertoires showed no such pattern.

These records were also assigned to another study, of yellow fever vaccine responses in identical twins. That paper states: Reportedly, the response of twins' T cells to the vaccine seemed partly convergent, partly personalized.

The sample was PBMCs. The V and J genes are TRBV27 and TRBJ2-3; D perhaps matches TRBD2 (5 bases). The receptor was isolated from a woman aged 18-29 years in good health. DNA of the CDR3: TGTGCCAGCAGTTCGGCTAGCAAGGGCACAGATACGCAGTATTTT. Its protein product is CASSSASKGTDTQYF.